This T cell receptor (beta chain) stems from a study of blood T cell repertoires in COVID-19. In the source study's methods: Reference gene primer amplification in the assay estimated nucleated cell counts. Here immunoSEQ multiplex PCR was the method, and the copy in TCRdb shows in-frame clones only, minus some. V and J calls and clone size come straight from that table; D and trimming were deduced from the DNA. The sample lists fewer than 350,000 clones, 75% to 95% seen once, with more than 6% in the top ten. V was trimmed by 5 bases and J by 1 base, leaving 6 bases between them. Germline-derived CDR1 and CDR2 are MNHEY and SMNVEV (reference sequence). The CDR3 length is 13 residues.

The sample consisted of peripheral blood. The TCR sequence derives from a woman aged 25-40 years with COVID-19, enrolled during active disease. V is TRBV27 and J is TRBJ1-3; no clear D. The CDR3 nucleotides read TGTGCCAGCAGTACAGTGTCTGGAAACACCATATATTTT. Protein sequence: CASSTVSGNTIYF.